The entry that follows covers one T cell receptor beta chain sequence. Its antigen is currently not known. No per-base quality is available; no much larger clone lies one base away. High-throughput TCR beta sequencing profiled peripheral blood CD8+ and CD4+ T cells from healthy donors, Susac syndrome patients and multiple sclerosis patients. The Susac syndrome patients fulfilled recently defined diagnostic criteria for definite or probable disease. CD8+ TEMRA cells were enriched by FACS, while bulk CD8+ and CD4+ T cells were purified by magnetic negative isolation. Blood was collected in EDTA tubes and processed within 24 hours, with PBMCs isolated through density gradient centrifugation. PBMCs intended for TCR sequencing were frozen in liquid nitrogen and were later thawed in a 37 degrees C water bath. The sorted or isolated CD4+, CD8+ and CD8+ TEMRA cells reached a purity of at least 90%. The sample is drawn from a study of CD8 T cells in Susac syndrome (dated by TCRdb to the late 2010s). The study in broad terms: Among the Susac syndrome patients who were sequenced, clinically active disease was present in six and clinical remission was observed in roughly eight. Susac syndrome patients were therapy-naive, on corticosteroids (some also receiving IVIg), or on IVIg alone at blood withdrawal. Whether CD8+ T cell activation and differentiation in Susac syndrome was antigen driven was tested using repertoire sequencing. CD8+ T cell repertoire clonality was compared between eleven to twelve healthy donors, approximately 14 Susac syndrome patients and approximately 15 multiple sclerosis patients.

What the authors observed across the whole study: The study acknowledged that relatively few individuals were included in the TCR sequencing and HLA analysis. Sixteen Susac-specific public clones were identified in the total CD8+ repertoire, and about 5 Susac-specific public clones were identified in the CD8+ TEMRA repertoire. CD8+ repertoires in Susac syndrome showed clonal expansion, which was highest in CD8+ TEMRA cells and was greater in clinically active patients than in remitting patients.

CDR1 and CDR2 (DFQATT, SNEGSKA) derive from the germline V gene (reference sequence). Trimming removed 5 bases from V and 0 bases from J; the gene matches leave 0 bases unexplained. The CDR3 numbers 14 residues from cysteine through phenylalanine. The read is trimmed to its CDR3 DNA, 42 bases read in frame from base 1. RNA was extracted using the RNeasy kit, and 0.5 to 1 microgram was reverse transcribed with random hexamers. TCR beta CDR3 regions were amplified with the immunoSEQ multiplex PCR assay covering 54 Vbeta and 13 Jbeta segments. PCR amplification bias was corrected using a synthetic template baseline for primer optimization and computational correction. Concerning the study's data processing: Only productive sequences were kept, with reads annotated to V, D and J genes according to IMGT and analyzed in immunoSEQ Analyzer. Clonality was calculated as one minus the Shannon entropy normalized by log2 of the number of productive unique sequences. For each patient and control, public and private clones were evaluated among the 100 most prevalent clones. Susac-specific clones were defined as absent from healthy and MS cohorts, 1052 published viral clones and other ImmuneACCESS disease sequences. Through fastp at Q25 and MiXCR, TCRdb rebuilt clones from the public reads, retaining in-frame beta chains. CDR3 protein sequences are deduplicated, and each keeps its most common genes and DNA. TCRdb's processing, not the study's, gives the V and J calls here. The sample contains around 170,000 distinct CDR3 sequences, approximately 95% of them found a single time. The ten largest clones capture about 0.15% of the sample.

The sample was CD8+ T cells from PBMCs. This receptor was taken from a human donor with Susac syndrome. In this chain, TRBV20-1 is recombined with TRBJ2-3; TRBD2 agrees with 12 junctional bases. In nucleotide form, the sequence is TGCAGTGCTGGGACTAGCGGGAGCACAGATACGCAGTATTTT. Its coded protein is CSAGTSGSTDTQYF.